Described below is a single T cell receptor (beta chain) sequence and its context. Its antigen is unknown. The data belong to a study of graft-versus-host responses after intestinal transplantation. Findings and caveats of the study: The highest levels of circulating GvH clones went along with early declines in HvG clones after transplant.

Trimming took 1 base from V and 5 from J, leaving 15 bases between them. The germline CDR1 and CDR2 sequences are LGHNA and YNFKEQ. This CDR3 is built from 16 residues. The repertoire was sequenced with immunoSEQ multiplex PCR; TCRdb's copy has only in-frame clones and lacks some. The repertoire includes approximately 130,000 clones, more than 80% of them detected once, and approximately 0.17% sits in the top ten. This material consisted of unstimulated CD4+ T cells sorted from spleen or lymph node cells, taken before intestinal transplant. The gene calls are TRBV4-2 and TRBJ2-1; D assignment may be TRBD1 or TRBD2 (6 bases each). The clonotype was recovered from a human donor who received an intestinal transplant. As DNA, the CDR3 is TGTGCCAGCAGCCAAGGAGGGGGGCCGCAGAACAATGAGCAGTTCTTC. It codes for CASSQGGGPQNNEQFF.